The present T cell receptor beta chain was sequenced within a study of CD8 T cells in Susac syndrome. This clonotype has a single count. The multiple sclerosis controls consisted of treatment-naive patients with relapsing-remitting disease, either stable or active. Random hexamers were used to reverse transcribe the RNA input (about 0.5 to 1 ug). From the immunoSEQ multiplex PCR reads, TCRdb called clonotypes with MiXCR, one entry per CDR3 protein. The repertoire holds 95,000 to 150,000 distinct CDR3 sequences, with approximately 93% as singletons. Per the germline V gene, CDR1 is SQVTM and CDR2 is ANQGSEA. This CDR3 comprises 15 residues. V shed 4 bases and J shed 2 bases, with 17 bases lying between them.

The clonotype comes from a human donor with multiple sclerosis. The V gene is TRBV29-1, the J gene TRBJ2-5; a weak D match, TRBD2 (7 bases). Input material: CD8+ T cells from PBMCs. CDR3 protein: CSVVGTRGPQETQYF. Written as DNA, the CDR3 is TGCAGCGTTGTAGGTACGCGGGGGCCACAAGAGACCCAGTACTTC.